This paragraph reports one T cell receptor beta chain. Its antigen is undetermined. This entry belongs to a study of cytomegalovirus exposure and HLA in healthy donors. General study findings and limits: A later analysis found common viral pathogens apparently linked to several of the most significant clusters.

The PCR made use of 60 Vbeta and 13 Jbeta primers. Measured with immunoSEQ multiplex PCR; TCRdb has only the in-frame clones, and not every one. The table shows 65,000 to 85,000 clones, with about three quarters occurring only once. The CDR3 runs to 15 residues. Looked up from germline, CDR1 is SGHRS and CDR2 is YFSETQ. The TCR comes from a male donor in good health and CMV-seropositive. This chain links TRBV5-1 with TRBJ2-7; 11 bases line up with TRBD2. The DNA end favors TRBJ2-1, so the J call may be wrong. Sequenced input: PBMCs. The CDR3 DNA is TGCGCCAGCAGCTTGAGACTAGCGGGATACAATGAGCAGTTCTTC. Encoded protein: CASSLRLAGYNEQFF.